This T cell receptor (beta chain) was recovered during a study of neoadjuvant anti-PD-1 for oral cavity cancer. Blood libraries mostly used around 0.45 ug genomic DNA, six replicates each. Repertoires were generated with immunoSEQ multiplex PCR, while TCRdb's copy carries only in-frame clones and drops some. Altogether about 7,800 clones are present, around 74% being singletons, with the ten largest covering about 3%. Regarding time point: after neoadjuvant nivolumab, at surgical resection. The CDR3 covers 16 residues. The material sequenced was PBMCs, taken after nivolumab (anti-PD-1) treatment. V usage is TRBV21-1 and J usage is TRBJ1-1; the D call of TRBD1 is as the table states it, not checked on the DNA. TRBV21-1 is marked as a pseudogene. This receptor was identified in a person aged 35-80 years with oral cavity squamous cell carcinoma. This CDR3 is CASSNYPAARDTEAFF. In nucleotides, the CDR3 is TGTGCCAGCAGCAATTATCCGGCGGCCAGGGACACTGAAGCTTTCTTT.